These 5 T cell receptor beta chains originate from one sample sequenced in a study of glioma-infiltrating T cells after dendritic cell vaccination. Stated time point: after dendritic cell vaccination, including at tumor progression/relapse. Profiling relied on immunoSEQ multiplex PCR, and the TCRdb table lists in-frame clones only, not all of them. The data hold around 78,000 clones, with 75% to 90% observed a single time. The source material was blood, sampled after dendritic cell vaccination. These receptors originate from a human donor with glioblastoma.

The chain is built from TRBV10-3 and TRBJ2-6; D is unresolved. The germline CDR1 and CDR2 sequences are ENHRY and SYGVKD. The CDR3 runs to 13 residues. With 6 bases removed from V and 4 bases from J, the gap between germline ends came to 7 bases. The CDR3 spells CAISAGGANVLTF. The CDR3 coding sequence is TGTGCCATCAGCGCTGGCGGGGCCAACGTCCTGACTTTC.

The chain uses TRBV7-8 and TRBJ2-2, with D possibly being TRBD1 (7 bases). The CDR3 totals 17 residues. Trimming cost V 5 bases and J 5 bases, with 21 bases left between them. CDR1 is SGHVS and CDR2 is FQNEAQ in the germline V gene. DNA of the CDR3: TGTGCCAGCAGCCCGTCCCAGGGGGGTTTGGTAACCGGGGAGCTGTTTTTT. It is translated as CASSPSQGGLVTGELFF.

V gene TRBV6-5 combines with J gene TRBJ1-2; 7 bases line up with TRBD1. The germline gives CDR1 MNHEY, CDR2 SVGAGI. The CDR3 is made up of 13 amino acids. V lost 6 bases and J lost 3; bases outside the gene matches: 4. CDR3 in amino acids: CASRLDRDYGYTF. In DNA form, the CDR3 reads TGTGCCAGCAGACTCGACAGGGACTATGGCTACACCTTC.

A few counts support this clone. The rearrangement uses TRBV7-6 and TRBJ2-1; TRBD2 agrees at 11 bases. Germline V gene lookup returns CDR1 SGHVS and CDR2 FNYEAQ. There are 17 residues in the CDR3. The trim removed 2 bases at V and 8 bases at J, leaving 11 bases unmatched. Here the CDR3 reads CASSLRGSGRVLDEQFF. The CDR3 DNA follows: TGTGCCAGCAGCTTACGGGGTAGCGGGAGGGTTCTGGATGAGCAGTTCTTC.

The chain has TRBV7-2 and TRBJ2-3, with 11 bases that match TRBD2. Trimming at V came to 8 bases and at J to 6 bases, leaving 4 bases not matched to a gene. Per germline, CDR1 SGHTA and CDR2 FQGNSA. The CDR3 has 13 residues. The CDR3: CASGSGRDDTQYF. Written as DNA, the CDR3 is TGTGCCAGCGGTAGCGGGAGGGACGATACGCAGTATTTT.